Reported below is one TCR beta chain. These data originate in a study of blood T cell repertoires in COVID-19. Study in general: Both acute and convalescent COVID-19 samples were obtained from the United States, Italy and Spain. The cDNA or gDNA used as material had been derived from T cells, B-cell-depleted T cells, or PBMCs.

Germline lookup yields CDR1 SGHRS and CDR2 YFSETQ. V was clipped by 4 bases and J by 6 bases, with 14 bases between them. The CDR3 is 14 amino acids. In the source study's methods: Counts of nucleated cells, estimated from reference gene primer amplification, were obtained. Clones were sequenced by immunoSEQ multiplex PCR, and TCRdb holds only the in-frame ones, with some missing. Clonal size and the V and J genes are those of that table, whereas D and trimming came from the DNA. The sample contains 70,000 to 90,000 clones, about 93% of which appear only once. This TCR was sampled from a human donor in a cohort sampled during active COVID-19. Sequenced input: peripheral blood. The chain joins TRBV5-1 to TRBJ2-1; D perhaps matches TRBD2 (6 bases). DNA for the CDR3: TGCGCCAGCAGCCCGGATGGGGGGACCAATGAGCAGTTCTTC. It specifies CASSPDGGTNEQFF.